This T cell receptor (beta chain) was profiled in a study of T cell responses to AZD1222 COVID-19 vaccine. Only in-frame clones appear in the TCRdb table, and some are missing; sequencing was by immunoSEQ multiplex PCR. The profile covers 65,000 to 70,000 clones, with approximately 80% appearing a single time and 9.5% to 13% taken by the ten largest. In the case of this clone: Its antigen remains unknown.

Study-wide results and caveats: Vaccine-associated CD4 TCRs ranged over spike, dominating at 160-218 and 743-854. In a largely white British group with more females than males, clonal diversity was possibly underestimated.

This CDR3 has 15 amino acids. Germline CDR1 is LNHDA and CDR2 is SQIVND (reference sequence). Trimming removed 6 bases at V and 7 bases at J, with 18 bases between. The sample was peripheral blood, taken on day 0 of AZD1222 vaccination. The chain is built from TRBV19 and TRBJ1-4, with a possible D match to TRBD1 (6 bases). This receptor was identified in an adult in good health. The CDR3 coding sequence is TGTGCCAGTAGGACCCACGGACAGATAATTGAAAAACTGTTTTTT. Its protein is CASRTHGQIIEKLFF.